This T cell receptor beta chain was identified in a study of patients and donors after allogeneic stem cell transplantation. This CDR3 has 13 residues. Germline V lookup: CDR1 SQVTM, CDR2 ANQGSEA. Trimming took off 4 bases at V and 7 bases at J, with 17 bases between the two ends. One entry per CDR3 protein, called by TCRdb with MiXCR from the RT-PCR reads. The sample carries more than 150,000 distinct CDR3 sequences, less than 45% recorded once. The chain recombines TRBV29-1 with TRBJ2-7; the D call may be TRBD1 or TRBD2 (5 bases each). This TCR was sampled from a human donor who was either an allogeneic HSCT recipient or a stem cell or donor lymphocyte infusion donor (not recorded which). It is not recorded whose cells these are; they may come from a transplant donor. The sample taken for sequencing was blood, either unsorted or a sorted T cell fraction (not recorded which). Here the CDR3 DNA reads TGCAGCGTTGCTTCCGGGGCTGAGGGGGAGCAGTACTTC. It translates to CSVASGAEGEQYF.